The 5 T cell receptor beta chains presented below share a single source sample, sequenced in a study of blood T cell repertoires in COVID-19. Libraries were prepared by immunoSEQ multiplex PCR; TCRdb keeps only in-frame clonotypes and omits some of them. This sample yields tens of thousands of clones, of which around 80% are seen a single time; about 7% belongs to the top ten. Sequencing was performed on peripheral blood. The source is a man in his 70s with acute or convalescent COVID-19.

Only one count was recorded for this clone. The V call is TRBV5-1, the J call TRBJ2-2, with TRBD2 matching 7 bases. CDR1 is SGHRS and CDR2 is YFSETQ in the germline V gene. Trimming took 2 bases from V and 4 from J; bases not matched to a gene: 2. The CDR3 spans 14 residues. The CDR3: CASSFSGGTGELFF. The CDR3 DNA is TGCGCCAGCAGCTTCTCGGGGGGCACCGGGGAGCTGTTTTTT.

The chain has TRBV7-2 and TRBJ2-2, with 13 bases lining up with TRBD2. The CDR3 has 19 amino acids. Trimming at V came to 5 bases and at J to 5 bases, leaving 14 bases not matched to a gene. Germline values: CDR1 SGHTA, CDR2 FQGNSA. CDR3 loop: CASSRRGLGLAGFTGELFF. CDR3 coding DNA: TGTGCCAGCAGCCGTAGGGGATTGGGACTAGCGGGGTTTACCGGGGAGCTGTTTTTT.

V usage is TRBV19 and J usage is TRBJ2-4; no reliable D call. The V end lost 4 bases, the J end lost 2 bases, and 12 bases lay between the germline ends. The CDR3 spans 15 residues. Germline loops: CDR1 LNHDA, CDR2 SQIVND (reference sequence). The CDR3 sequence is CASSSLSRTKNIQYF. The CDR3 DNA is TGTGCCAGTAGTAGTCTAAGCAGGACCAAAAACATTCAGTACTTC.

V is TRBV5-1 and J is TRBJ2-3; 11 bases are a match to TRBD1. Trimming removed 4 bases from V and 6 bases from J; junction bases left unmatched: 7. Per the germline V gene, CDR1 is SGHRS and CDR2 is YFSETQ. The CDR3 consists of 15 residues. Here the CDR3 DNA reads TGCGCCAGCAGCGTCGGACAGGGGGCATGGGATACGCAGTATTTT. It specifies CASSVGQGAWDTQYF.

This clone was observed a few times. CDR3 bases: TGTGCCAGTAGTGTGGGGGCGGACTATGGCTACACCTTC. Protein product: CASSVGADYGYTF. V is TRBV19 and J is TRBJ1-2; TRBD1 is a possible D gene (6 bases). V was clipped by 5 bases and J by 3 bases, with 10 bases between them. Germline CDR1 and CDR2: LNHDA and SQIVND (reference sequence). This CDR3 comprises 13 residues.